Below are 10 T cell receptor beta chains sequenced from a single sample in a study of OX40 agonist ivuxolimab in advanced cancers. This table comes from immunoSEQ multiplex PCR, and its TCRdb copy is limited to in-frame clones, with some not included. The table lists more than 95,000 clones, about 90% of them singletons, with roughly 0.8% in the top ten. The sequencing here drew on CD4+ or CD8+ T cells sorted from blood, taken in a trial of the OX40 agonist ivuxolimab. These TCRs come from an adult with an advanced solid tumor such as melanoma, head and neck, liver or kidney cancer.

Details on this clone: Other DNA sequences in the sample encode the same CDR3. The V call is TRBV7-2, the J call TRBJ2-1; D gene unclear. The V gene's germline CDR1 is SGHTA and CDR2 FQGNSA. This CDR3 contains 13 residues. Trimming removed 3 bases at V and 1 base at J, with 4 bases between. This CDR3 reads CASSLRSYNEQFF. The CDR3 DNA is TGTGCCAGCAGCTTGAGATCCTACAATGAGCAGTTCTTC.

The gene calls are TRBV5-1 and TRBJ2-7; a possible D gene is TRBD1 (6 bases). Trimming cost V 4 bases and J 0 bases, with 14 bases left between them. The CDR3 sequence is 15 residues long. In germline, CDR1 is SGHRS, CDR2 YFSETQ. CDR3 sequence: CASSPTGHSSYEQYF. CDR3 coding DNA: TGCGCCAGCAGCCCTACAGGGCACAGCTCCTACGAGCAGTACTTC.

The chain has TRBV6-1 and TRBJ1-5, with D unclear. V dropped 6 bases and J dropped 4 bases, with 10 bases sitting between them. The CDR3 is 13 amino acids. Per the germline V gene, CDR1 is MNHNS and CDR2 is SASEGT. CDR3 protein: CASSPVRNQPQHF. CDR3 bases: TGTGCCAGCAGCCCCGTGCGAAATCAGCCCCAGCATTTT.

V gene TRBV6-4 combines with J gene TRBJ1-1, with 7 bases aligning to TRBD1. The CDR3 loop spans 19 amino acids. Germline loops: CDR1 MRHNA, CDR2 SNTAGT. Trimming cost V 2 bases and J 1 base; bases outside gene matches: 16. For the CDR3, the DNA is TGTGCCAGCAGTGACCCCAAGGACAGGCTGGTGTCTTCGAACACTGAAGCTTTCTTT. Translation: CASSDPKDRLVSSNTEAFF.

The J gene is TRBJ2-1, the V gene TRBV4-2; tentatively, D is TRBD1 (5 bases). The germline CDR1 and CDR2 sequences are LGHNA and YNFKEQ. V was clipped by 3 bases and J by 2 bases, with 8 bases between them. The CDR3 totals 14 residues. CDR3 in amino acids: CASSHRAPYNEQFF. The CDR3 DNA is TGTGCCAGCAGCCACAGGGCCCCCTACAATGAGCAGTTCTTC.

The J gene is TRBJ1-2, the V gene TRBV7-2, with 9 nucleotides matching TRBD1. This CDR3 comprises 14 residues. Germline V lookup: CDR1 SGHTA, CDR2 FQGNSA. Trimming removed 5 bases from V and 7 bases from J; junction bases left unmatched: 8. The DNA for the CDR3 is TGTGCCAGCAGCGTCGGACAGGGGATATCTGGCTACACCTTC. Translating it yields CASSVGQGISGYTF.

The V gene is TRBV28, the J gene TRBJ1-2; no clear D gene. Looked up from germline, CDR1 is MDHEN and CDR2 is SYDVKM. The CDR3 runs to 13 residues. Trimming took off 6 bases at V and 0 bases at J, with 8 bases between the two ends. CDR3 nucleotides: TGTGCCAGCAGCCCCGGGACTAACTATGGCTACACCTTC. Translating it yields CASSPGTNYGYTF.

The chain links TRBV6-1 to TRBJ2-3; D not certain. CDR1 is MNHNS, CDR2 SASEGT, per germline. V lost 4 bases and J 4 bases, leaving 15 bases between the germline ends. The CDR3 is 15 residues long. The CDR3 protein is CASSANSHRSDTQYF. CDR3 bases: TGTGCCAGCAGTGCAAACAGCCATCGGTCAGATACGCAGTATTTT.

This clone was seen a single time. CDR3 residues: CASTGTEGTEAFF. In DNA form, the CDR3 reads TGTGCCAGTACGGGCACCGAGGGCACTGAAGCTTTCTTT. The rearrangement links TRBV19 to TRBJ1-1, with D hard to call. Looked up from germline, CDR1 is LNHDA and CDR2 is SQIVND (reference sequence). The V and J ends lost 7 bases and 4 bases respectively, with 13 bases between them. The CDR3 runs 13 residues.

The chain is built from TRBV5-6 and TRBJ1-2; D is possibly TRBD1 (6 bases). V lost 1 base and J 3 bases, leaving 19 bases between the germline ends. This CDR3 is built from 17 residues. CDR1 is SGHDT and CDR2 is YYEEEE in the germline V gene. CDR3 amino acids: CASSLRKGNRADYGYTF. The CDR3 region has the DNA TGTGCCAGCAGCTTGAGAAAGGGTAACAGGGCTGACTATGGCTACACCTTC.